What follows are 3 T cell receptor beta chains derived from one specimen sequenced in a study of T cells in Graves' hyperthyroidism and ophthalmopathy. RNA transcripts provided the source from which TCR beta CDR3 regions were amplified. Initially, a first-round RT-PCR of the TCR CDR3 employed the HTBI primer set. TCRdb re-analysed the multiplex PCR reads in MiXCR, keeping a single row per CDR3 protein. The sample contains about 640,000 distinct CDR3 sequences, about 20% of which appear only once. Sequencing input: blood. The receptors come from a man aged 25-45 years with Graves' ophthalmopathy.

This clonotype appeared a few times. The gene calls are TRBV5-1 and TRBJ2-2; 7 nucleotides line up with TRBD1. The CDR3 runs 15 residues. V gave up 2 bases and J gave up 4 bases; unmatched junction bases: 5. Germline V gives CDR1 SGHRS, CDR2 YFSETQ. CDR3 in DNA: TGCGCCAGCAGCTTAAGACAGGGCCCCACCGGGGAGCTGTTTTTT. This translates into CASSLRQGPTGELFF.

The chain uses TRBV10-3 and TRBJ2-7; TRBD1 agrees at 10 bases. The V and J ends lost 6 bases and 5 bases, in that order; junction bases with no gene match: 13. CDR1 is ENHRY, CDR2 SYGVKD, per germline. The CDR3 consists of 16 residues. The CDR3 sequence: CAIRRPDGTGDDEQYF. In DNA form, the CDR3 reads TGTGCCATCAGGAGGCCCGACGGGACAGGGGACGACGAGCAGTACTTC.

The V and J genes are TRBV28 and TRBJ1-5; tentative D call: TRBD1 (5 bases). Germline CDR1 is MDHEN and CDR2 is SYDVKM. Trimming left V 8 bases short and J 7 bases short, with 18 bases between. The CDR3 is made up of 14 amino acids. The CDR3 protein is CASVYPGGGQPQHF. In DNA, the CDR3 is TGTGCCAGCGTCTACCCGGGGGGGGGGCAGCCCCAGCATTTT.